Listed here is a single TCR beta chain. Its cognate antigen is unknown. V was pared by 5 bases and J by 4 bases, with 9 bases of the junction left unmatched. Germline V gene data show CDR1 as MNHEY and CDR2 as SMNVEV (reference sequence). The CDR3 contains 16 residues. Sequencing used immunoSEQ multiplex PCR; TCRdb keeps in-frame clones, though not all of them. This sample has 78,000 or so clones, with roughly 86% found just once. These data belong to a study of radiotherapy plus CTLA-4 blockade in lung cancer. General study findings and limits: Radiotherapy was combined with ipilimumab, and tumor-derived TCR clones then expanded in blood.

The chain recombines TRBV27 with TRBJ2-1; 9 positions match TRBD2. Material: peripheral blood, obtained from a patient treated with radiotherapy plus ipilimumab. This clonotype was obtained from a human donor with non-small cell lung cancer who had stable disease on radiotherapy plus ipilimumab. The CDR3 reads CASSPAAGGGYNEQFF. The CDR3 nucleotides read TGTGCCAGCAGTCCTGCGGCGGGAGGGGGGTACAATGAGCAGTTCTTC.